These T cell receptor beta chains were read from a single sample in a study of long-term antiretroviral therapy in people with HIV. Data came from immunoSEQ multiplex PCR; TCRdb stores just in-frame clones and leaves some out. The sample lists under 20,000 clones; about 80% were seen once. The starting material was unsorted PBMCs, obtained 0.2 years after starting antiretroviral therapy. The receptors stem from a middle-aged woman with HIV. Both conserved end residues are part of each CDR3. A D gene is named only where the DNA matches it firmly. Size tells how often a clone was seen (once, few, many) or the class of an expanded clone, and some rows leave it out.

J: TRBJ1-1
size: -
V: TRBV4-3
D: TRBD1
DNA: TGCGCCAGCAGCCGGGGACAGGGGTCGTCTGAGGAAGCTTTCTTT
CDR3: CASSRGQGSSEEAFF

J: TRBJ2-1
size: few
V: TRBV14
D: -
DNA: TGTGCCAGCAGCCAAGGGGGCCAGCATCGCTCCTACAATGAGCAGTTCTTC
CDR3: CASSQGGQHRSYNEQFF

J: TRBJ2-5
size: -
V: TRBV27
D: -
DNA: TGTGCCAGCGGAGTTGGGGAGGGGGCGCTGGAGACCCAGTACTTC
CDR3: CASGVGEGALETQYF

J: TRBJ2-5
size: -
V: TRBV5-4
D: TRBD2
DNA: TGTACCAGCAGCTTAGCGGGGGGGCGAGGGGAGACCCAGTACTTC
CDR3: CTSSLAGGRGETQYF

J: TRBJ2-2
size: -
V: TRBV7-9
D: TRBD2
DNA: TGTGCCAGCAGCTTAGCGACGGTTAGCGGGGCCGGGGAGCTGTTTTTT
CDR3: CASSLATVSGAGELFF

J: TRBJ2-2
size: once
V: TRBV30
D: -
DNA: TGTGCCTGGAGTAAAATTGCGAACACCGGGGAGCTGTTTTTT
CDR3: CAWSKIANTGELFF

J: TRBJ1-5
size: -
V: TRBV13
D: TRBD1
DNA: TGTGCCAGCAGCTTGGGGACAGGGGATCAGCCCCAGCATTTT
CDR3: CASSLGTGDQPQHF

J: TRBJ1-3
size: -
V: TRBV9
D: -
DNA: TGTGCCAGCAGCGATGGCAGTTTTTCTGGAAACACCATATATTTT
CDR3: CASSDGSFSGNTIYF

J: TRBJ1-2
size: -
V: TRBV9
D: -
DNA: TGTGCCAGCAGCGTAACAGAGGGGAACTATGGCTACACCTTC
CDR3: CASSVTEGNYGYTF

J: TRBJ2-5
size: few
V: TRBV27
D: TRBD2
DNA: TGTGCCAGCAGTTTGAAACCCCGGCTAGCGGGACGGGAGACCCAGTACTTC
CDR3: CASSLKPRLAGRETQYF

J: TRBJ1-1
size: -
V: TRBV14
D: -
DNA: TGTGCCAGCAGCCAAGGGTCTGAAGCTTTCTTT
CDR3: CASSQGSEAFF

J: TRBJ2-1
size: -
V: TRBV18
D: TRBD1
DNA: TGTGCCAGCTCCCCCGGACAGGGCGGCAATGAGCAGTTCTTC
CDR3: CASSPGQGGNEQFF

J: TRBJ1-3
size: once
V: TRBV12-5
D: -
DNA: TGTGCTAGTGGTTTGCTCCGGGGCAGTCCTGGAAACACCATATATTTT
CDR3: CASGLLRGSPGNTIYF

J: TRBJ2-7
size: -
V: TRBV6-6
D: -
DNA: TGTGCCAGCAGTTACTCAGGCACATTGGCTGGGCAGTACTTC
CDR3: CASSYSGTLAGQYF

J: TRBJ2-1
size: -
V: TRBV6-5
D: TRBD2
DNA: TGTGCCAGCAGAGGGACTAGCGGGAGCAATGAGCAGTTCTTC
CDR3: CASRGTSGSNEQFF

J: TRBJ1-2
size: -
V: TRBV7-2
D: -
DNA: TGTGCCAGCAGCTTGGGGACATATGGCTACACCTTC
CDR3: CASSLGTYGYTF

J: TRBJ2-3
size: -
V: TRBV4-3
D: TRBD2
DNA: TGCGCCAGCAGCCAAGCAAATAGCGGGGGGGCCACAGATACGCAGTATTTT
CDR3: CASSQANSGGATDTQYF

J: TRBJ2-3
size: -
V: TRBV13
D: TRBD2
DNA: TGTGCCAGCAGCAACCGACTAGCGGGAGAAGCAGATACGCAGTATTTT
CDR3: CASSNRLAGEADTQYF

J: TRBJ2-2
size: -
V: TRBV7-9
D: -
DNA: TGTGCCAGCAGCTTAAACACCGGGGAGCTGTTTTTT
CDR3: CASSLNTGELFF

J: TRBJ2-7
size: -
V: TRBV6-5
D: -
DNA: TGTGCCAGCAGACGAGACAGGTCCTTCTCCTACGAGCAGTACTTC
CDR3: CASRRDRSFSYEQYF

J: TRBJ1-1
size: -
V: TRBV19
D: -
DNA: TGTGCCAGTTGGGCAGCTCCGAACACTGAAGCTTTCTTT
CDR3: CASWAAPNTEAFF

J: TRBJ2-1
size: -
V: TRBV19
D: TRBD2
DNA: TGTGCCAGTAGTACTAGCGGGGGTATATTCTACAATGAGCAGTTCTTC
CDR3: CASSTSGGIFYNEQFF

J: TRBJ2-3
size: -
V: TRBV6-5
D: TRBD1
DNA: TGTGCCAGCAGTTACTCCAGGGACAGTTTCACAGATACGCAGTATTTT
CDR3: CASSYSRDSFTDTQYF

J: TRBJ2-6
size: -
V: TRBV9
D: -
DNA: TGTGCCAGCAGCTACGATAGCTCTGGGGCCAACGTCCTGACTTTC
CDR3: CASSYDSSGANVLTF